The 10 T cell receptor beta chains below come from one sample, sequenced in a study of metastatic and nonmetastatic thyroid tumors. From the PCR reads, TCRdb re-called clones with MiXCR. The sample has fewer than 6,000 clones, around 32% seen once. Patients were all untreated before their thyroid surgery. Specimen: adjacent normal tissue. The receptors here all came from a female donor with papillary thyroid cancer or a benign thyroid nodule (not recorded which). Some clones in this sample may be carry-over from other donors' samples.

This clone is labeled medium-sized (0.01 to 0.1%). The CDR3 region has the DNA TGTGCCAGCAGAAGAGGGCCATCTAACTATGGCTACACCTTC. Its protein product is CASRRGPSNYGYTF. The chain has TRBV7-9 and TRBJ1-2; D is uncertain. The CDR3 loop spans 14 amino acids. V lost 6 bases to trimming and J lost 0 bases, with 11 bases between them. Germline loops: CDR1 SEHNR, CDR2 FQNEAQ (reference sequence).

This sequence joins TRBV27 and TRBJ2-1; 13 nucleotides align to TRBD2. Germline lookup yields CDR1 MNHEY and CDR2 SMNVEV (reference sequence). V was clipped by 4 bases and J by 4 bases; unmatched bases: 13. CDR3 length equals 19 residues. CDR3 loop: CASSSILTSGRTKYNEQFF. DNA of the CDR3: TGTGCCAGCAGTTCTATCTTGACTAGCGGGAGGACAAAATACAATGAGCAGTTCTTC.

This clone is medium-sized in the sample. The chain uses TRBV20-1 and TRBJ1-1; 9 bases are a match to TRBD1. CDR1 and CDR2 from the germline V gene are DFQATT and SNEGSKA (reference sequence). With V trimmed by 2 bases and J by 4 bases, 8 bases remained unmatched. This CDR3 is built from 15 residues. CDR3 coding DNA: TGCAGTGCTAGATCGGCAACAGGGGGCCGCACTGAAGCTTTCTTT. Translation: CSARSATGGRTEAFF.

The chain couples TRBV3-1 to TRBJ1-3, with TRBD1 as a possible D gene (6 bases). The CDR3 contains 19 residues. V was pared by 1 base and J by 3 bases, with 22 bases between. Germline V lookup: CDR1 LGHDT, CDR2 YNNKEL (reference sequence). CDR3 in DNA: TGTGCCAGCAGCCAAGGTGGGGGGGCGAGCAAATCTCGTGGAAACACCATATATTTT. This codes for CASSQGGGASKSRGNTIYF. Full variable domain (remainder filled in from reference TRBV3-1 and TRBJ1-3): DTAVSQTPKYLVTQMGNDKSIKCEQNLGHDTMYWYKQDSKKFLKIMFSYNNKELIINETVPNRFSPKSPDKAHLNLHINSLELGDSAVYFCASSQGGGASKSRGNTIYFGEGSWLTVV.

The chain is built from TRBV9 and TRBJ2-1; TRBD2 is a possible D gene (5 bases). V lost 2 bases and J 4 bases, leaving 13 bases between the germline ends. CDR1 SGDLS and CDR2 YYNGEE come from the germline V gene. This CDR3 comprises 15 residues. The CDR3 region has the DNA TGTGCCAGCAGCGTGAGGGCGCAGACATACAATGAGCAGTTCTTC. Its protein product is CASSVRAQTYNEQFF.

The V call is TRBV5-1, the J call TRBJ2-7, with D possibly TRBD2 on 6 matching bases. V was cut by 0 bases and J by 0 bases, with 13 bases left in between. Germline CDR1 is SGHRS and CDR2 is YFSETQ. The CDR3 extends over 16 amino acids. The CDR3 DNA sequence: TGCGCCAGCAGCTTGGTCGGGGGAAGGACCTCCTACGAGCAGTACTTC. This sequence encodes CASSLVGGRTSYEQYF.

This clone was detected only once. Since the CDR3 does not end with the conserved phenylalanine or tryptophan, this likely comes from a read error. The rearrangement links TRBV29-1 to TRBJ1-1; no reliable D call. The CDR3 contains 12 residues. CDR1 is SQVTM and CDR2 is ANQGSEA in the germline V gene. Between the trimmed V and J ends, which lost 4 bases and 5 bases, there was a span of 11 bases. In nucleotides, the CDR3 is TGCAGCGTTGGTGTCCTCGGGACTGAAGCTTTCTTG. Protein: CSVGVLGTEAFL.

Worth noting for this clone: Compared with germline, one end of the junction differs, possibly owing to a read error. The chain is built from TRBV6-5 and TRBJ1-2; the D gene is possibly TRBD1 (5 bases). This CDR3 spans 15 amino acids. Germline-derived CDR1 and CDR2 are MNHEY and SVGAGI. The chain's CDR3 is CASSYARTPNYCYTF. The CDR3 bases are TGTGCCAGCAGTTACGCACGGACACCGAACTATTGCTACACCTTC.

This clone is large (0.1 to 1%) within its sample. The V and J genes are TRBV6-2 or TRBV6-3 and TRBJ1-3; D gene ambiguous. Germline loops: CDR1 MNHEY, CDR2 SVGEGT. V lost 7 bases to trimming and J lost 0 bases, with 7 bases between them. The CDR3 has 13 residues. In DNA form, the CDR3 reads TGTGCCAGCATGATGGGCTCTGGAAACACCATATATTTT. It is translated as CASMMGSGNTIYF.

The chain links TRBV5-1 to TRBJ2-3; TRBD2 matches at 14 bases. V lost 0 bases, J lost 2 bases, and 5 bases stayed unmatched. The CDR3 runs to 18 residues. CDR1 is SGHRS, CDR2 YFSETQ, per germline. The CDR3, as DNA: TGCGCCAGCAGCTTGGACCCGGGACTAGCGGGAGTCACAGATACGCAGTATTTT. Its translation: CASSLDPGLAGVTDTQYF.